Following are 17 T cell receptor beta chains from one sample sequenced in a study of blood T cell repertoires in COVID-19. The protocol was immunoSEQ multiplex PCR, while the TCRdb copy is restricted to in-frame clones and leaves out a portion. The sample has almost 80,000 clones; approximately 90% are singletons. Sample: peripheral blood. These receptors originate from a woman older than 75 with acute or convalescent COVID-19.

This clone was found a few times. The chain couples TRBV5-4 to TRBJ2-7; 8 bases map to TRBD2. The CDR3 length is 15 residues. CDR1 and CDR2 (germline): SGHNT, YYREEE (reference sequence). J lost 7 bases, V lost 0 bases, and 9 bases had no gene match. CDR3 sequence reads: CASSLDTGGPLEQYF. The CDR3 nucleotides read TGTGCCAGCAGCTTGGACACGGGGGGGCCGTTAGAGCAGTACTTC.

V and J are TRBV9 and TRBJ1-6; 8 nucleotides agree with TRBD1. The CDR3 has 15 amino acids. The junction had 7 bases not matched to a gene; V was cut back by 7 bases and J by 4 bases. Germline loops: CDR1 SGDLS, CDR2 YYNGEE. CDR3 DNA sequence: TGTGCCAGCGGACAGACAGGGGCATATAATTCACCCCTCCACTTT. Translated, it gives CASGQTGAYNSPLHF.

The V gene is TRBV18, the J gene TRBJ1-1; 8 nucleotides line up with TRBD1. Trimming took 4 bases from V and 3 from J; bases not matched to a gene: 4. Germline CDR1 reads KGHSH; CDR2 reads LQKENI. The CDR3 covers 14 residues. The CDR3 protein is CASSLDRADTEAFF. In DNA form, the CDR3 reads TGTGCCAGCTCACTGGACAGGGCTGACACTGAAGCTTTCTTT.

The table lists this clone with a count of one. The chain recombines TRBV9 with TRBJ2-1, with a weak D call TRBD1 (6 bases). CDR3 length: 17 residues. V lost 0 bases and J lost 4, with 17 bases in between. CDR1 and CDR2 from the germline V gene are SGDLS and YYNGEE. In DNA form, the CDR3 reads TGTGCCAGCAGCGTAGATCCCTCAGGGGTGAGGTACAATGAGCAGTTCTTC. Amino acid sequence: CASSVDPSGVRYNEQFF.

The V call is TRBV7-9, the J call TRBJ1-6; tentative D call: TRBD1 (5 bases). The germline CDR1 and CDR2 sequences are SEHNR and FQNEAQ (reference sequence). The CDR3 is made up of 15 amino acids. Trimming pared 5 bases from V and 9 bases from J, leaving 17 bases between. CDR3 in amino acids: CASSLGDSRSSPLHF. In DNA, the CDR3 is TGTGCCAGCAGCCTCGGTGACAGTAGAAGTTCACCCCTCCACTTT.

The gene calls are TRBV5-1 and TRBJ2-3; 7 bases are a match to TRBD2. V lost 0 bases to trimming and J lost 6 bases; unmatched junction nucleotides: 7. The CDR3 is made up of 15 amino acids. From germline, CDR1 is SGHRS and CDR2 YFSETQ. The CDR3 region has the DNA TGCGCCAGCAGCTTGGTGGGGCGGGAGTATGATACGCAGTATTTT. Translation gives CASSLVGREYDTQYF.

The chain combines TRBV2 with TRBJ2-4; no clear D. Germline CDR1 SNHLY, CDR2 FYNNEI. V was pared by 5 bases and J by 1 base, with 6 bases between. The CDR3 runs 13 residues. The DNA of the CDR3 is TGTGCCAGCAGTTCGGAGGCCAAAAACATTCAGTACTTC. It specifies CASSSEAKNIQYF.

This sequence joins TRBV6-2 or TRBV6-3 and TRBJ1-1; TRBD1 agrees at 9 bases. Losses at the gene ends were 2 bases for V and 8 bases for J; bases not matched to a gene: 9. The germline V gene has CDR1 MNHEY and CDR2 SVGEGT. The CDR3 is 15 amino acids. The CDR3 nucleotides read TGTGCCAGCAGTTACCTTCTCCGGGACAGGGCAGAAGCTTTCTTT. Translating gives CASSYLLRDRAEAFF.

This chain connects TRBV7-6 to TRBJ2-5, with TRBD2 matching over 9 bases. Germline CDR1 SGHVS, CDR2 FNYEAQ. The CDR3 spans 16 residues. J gave up 4 bases and V 1 base, and 7 bases lay outside the gene matches. For the CDR3, the DNA is TGTGCCAGCAGCTTAGGAGGCGGGGGGGCCGGAGAGACCCAGTACTTC. It yields the protein CASSLGGGGAGETQYF.

This clone came up once. The chain uses TRBV11-2 and TRBJ2-1; D call uncertain. Germline lookup yields CDR1 SGHAT and CDR2 FQNNGV. The V and J ends lost 5 bases and 4 bases respectively, with 3 bases between them. This CDR3 is built from 11 residues. CDR3 coding DNA: TGTGCCAGCAGCGCGTACAATGAGCAGTTCTTC. This translates into CASSAYNEQFF. The entire variable domain, with the rest obtained from reference TRBV11-2 and TRBJ2-1, is as follows: EAGVAQSPRYKIIEKRQSVAFWCNPISGHATLYWYQQILGQGPKLLIQFQNNGVVDDSQLPKDRFSAERLKGVDSTLKIQPAKLEDSAVYLCASSAYNEQFFGPGTRLTVL.

This chain links TRBV11-2 with TRBJ1-1; D is ambiguous. The germline V and J ends were trimmed by 5 bases and 0 bases, with 10 bases remaining between them. The CDR3 contains 14 residues. CDR1 SGHAT and CDR2 FQNNGV come from the germline V gene. The DNA of the CDR3 is TGTGCCAGCAGCCCCGTGAGCGTGAACACTGAAGCTTTCTTT. This encodes CASSPVSVNTEAFF.

The rearrangement links TRBV7-6 to TRBJ1-1; no reliable D call. The CDR3 loop spans 11 amino acids. Germline values: CDR1 SGHVS, CDR2 FNYEAQ. V lost 3 bases, J lost 7 bases, and 6 bases lay in between. The CDR3 loop is CASSFSDEAFF. CDR3 coding DNA: TGTGCCAGCAGCTTCAGTGATGAAGCTTTCTTT.

CDR3 nucleotides: TGTGCCAGTAAGGGGCAGAACTACGAGCAGTACTTC. Protein product: CASKGQNYEQYF. The V gene is TRBV19, the J gene TRBJ2-7, with a tentative D call TRBD1 (5 bases). The germline V and J ends were trimmed by 7 bases and 3 bases, with 10 bases remaining between them. The CDR3 length is 12 residues. Germline-derived CDR1 and CDR2 are LNHDA and SQIVND (reference sequence).

This chain links TRBV2 with TRBJ1-1; 7 bases line up with TRBD1. CDR3 length: 13 residues. Per germline, CDR1 SNHLY and CDR2 FYNNEI. The V gene end was trimmed by 9 bases and the J gene end by 2 bases; junction bases not matched to a gene: 6. CDR3 nucleotides: TGTGCCAGAAGACCAGGGGGAAACACTGAAGCTTTCTTT. This sequence encodes CARRPGGNTEAFF.

Turning to this clone: An end of the junction differs from the germline gene, which may be a read error. The J gene is TRBJ2-3, the V gene TRBV7-7; possibly TRBD1 for D (5 bases). This CDR3 contains 14 residues. Germline CDR1 is SSHAT and CDR2 is FNYEAQ (reference sequence). The DNA of the CDR3 is TGTGCTAGCAGCTTATCTCAGGGAACAGATACGCAGTATTTT. This codes for CASSLSQGTDTQYF.

The chain uses TRBV12-3 or TRBV12-4 and TRBJ2-7; a possible D gene is TRBD1 (6 bases). This CDR3 spans 13 amino acids. V lost 3 bases and J lost 6, with 12 bases in between. CDR3 sequence reads: CASSFRDKGEQYF. DNA of the CDR3: TGTGCCAGCAGTTTTAGGGACAAGGGCGAGCAGTACTTC.

The chain uses TRBV14 and TRBJ2-7; 7 bases are a match to TRBD2. This CDR3 is 17 amino acids long. Germline CDR1 SGHDN, CDR2 FVKESK. Unmatched junction bases numbered 14, after V lost 0 bases and J lost 6 bases. The CDR3 sequence: CASSQDEASGHMFEQYF. CDR3 coding DNA: TGTGCCAGCAGCCAAGATGAGGCTAGCGGTCACATGTTCGAGCAGTACTTC.